This T cell receptor beta chain emerged from a study of T-cell reconstitution after alpha-beta-depleted transplantation in children. Germline values: CDR1 DFQATT, CDR2 SNEGSKA (reference sequence). V lost 5 bases and J lost 7, with 12 bases in between. The length of the CDR3 is 12 residues. This clonotype came up many times. A library of TCRbeta sequences, prepared with unique molecular identifiers, was generated. TCRdb independently ran MiXCR on the PCR reads; one entry per CDR3 protein. The data show about 640,000 distinct CDR3 sequences, with roughly 15% seen just once and approximately 1% held by the top ten.

The TCR originated in a human donor who donated a stem cell graft to a child with acute myeloid leukemia. The genes are TRBV20-1 and TRBJ1-5, with TRBD1 as a possible D gene (6 bases). The specimen comprised PBMCs from the stem cell graft donor, sampled from the stem cell graft. The CDR3 reads CSAYRVGQPQHF. Here the CDR3 DNA reads TGCAGTGCTTACAGGGTGGGCCAGCCCCAGCATTTT.